Presented here are 32 T cell receptor beta chains from one specimen sequenced in a study of Graves' ophthalmopathy and Graves' hyperthyroidism. RNA transcripts were the source from which TCR beta CDR3 regions were amplified. Second-round multiplex PCR followed a first-round RT-PCR using HTBI primers. MiXCR, applied by TCRdb to the multiplex PCR reads, yields one record per CDR3 protein. The data hold under 200,000 distinct CDR3 sequences, with approximately 40% observed a single time. Sample: peripheral blood. The receptors originated from a woman in her forties with Graves' ophthalmopathy.

V usage is TRBV12-3 or TRBV12-4 and J usage is TRBJ2-7; 13 bases map to TRBD2. With 7 bases clipped from V and 7 bases from J, the junction kept 7 bases outside the gene matches. This CDR3 is 14 amino acids long. CDR3 loop: CASNLPGLAGEQYF. The CDR3 DNA is TGTGCCAGCAACCTACCGGGACTAGCGGGAGAGCAGTACTTC.

The chain has TRBV15 and TRBJ1-6; perhaps TRBD1 as D (5 bases). V was shortened by 0 bases and J by 7 bases, with 10 bases between the two germline ends. In germline, CDR1 is LNHNV, CDR2 YYDKDF (reference sequence). CDR3 length: 15 residues. The CDR3 is CATSREGRANSPLHF. The CDR3 coding sequence is TGTGCCACCAGCAGAGAGGGCAGGGCCAATTCACCCCTCCACTTT.

This clonotype has ten or more counts. The chain has TRBV19 and TRBJ1-1; 9 nucleotides match TRBD1. The trim removed 3 bases at V and 1 base at J, leaving 3 bases unmatched. This CDR3 has 15 amino acids. CDR1 is LNHDA, CDR2 SQIVND, per germline (reference sequence). The CDR3 coding sequence is TGTGCCAGTAGTATGGGGACAGGGCGGAACACTGAAGCTTTCTTT. Translation gives CASSMGTGRNTEAFF. The whole variable domain, remainder taken from reference TRBV19 and TRBJ1-1, is DGGITQSPKYLFRKEGQNVTLSCEQNLNHDAMYWYRQDPGQGLRLIYYSQIVNDFQKGDIAEGYSVSREKKESFPLTVTSAQKNPTAFYLCASSMGTGRNTEAFFGQGTRLTVV.

This clonotype was recorded only once. The chain recombines TRBV7-3 with TRBJ1-3; possible D gene TRBD1, 5 bases. Trimming cost V 11 bases and J 4 bases, with 18 bases left between them. Per germline, CDR1 SGHTA and CDR2 FQGTGA. The CDR3 is 14 amino acids. CDR3 sequence: CASSGGAAGNTIYF. The DNA for the CDR3 is TGTGCCTCCTCCGGCGGGGCGGCAGGAAACACCATATATTTT.

This clonotype came up many times. The V call is TRBV4-2, the J call TRBJ1-1, with 7 bases fitting TRBD1. Germline-derived CDR1 and CDR2 are LGHNA and YNFKEQ. Trimming at V came to 4 bases and at J to 3 bases, leaving 8 bases not matched to a gene. CDR3 length: 15 amino acids. CDR3 nucleotides: TGTGCCAGCAGCCGGGACAGTGACCTTTACACTGAAGCTTTCTTT. This codes for CASSRDSDLYTEAFF.

This clonotype appeared many times. This chain joins TRBV14 and TRBJ1-6; maybe TRBD1 (5 bases). The CDR3 spans 15 residues. Germline V gene data show CDR1 as SGHDN and CDR2 as FVKESK. The germline V and J ends were trimmed by 2 bases and 3 bases, with 8 bases remaining between them. The CDR3 region has the DNA TGTGCCAGCAGCCAACAGGGACTCTATAATTCACCCCTCCACTTT. Protein product: CASSQQGLYNSPLHF.

This clonotype showed up many times. The rearrangement joins TRBV19 to TRBJ2-7; D possibly uses TRBD1 or TRBD2 (6 bases each). CDR3 length equals 14 residues. V lost 6 bases, J lost 7 bases, and 19 bases lay in between. The V gene's germline CDR1 is LNHDA and CDR2 SQIVND (reference sequence). CDR3 residues: CASSLESSGQEQYF. As DNA, the CDR3 is TGTGCCAGTAGCCTGGAGAGTAGCGGACAGGAGCAGTACTTC.

V gene TRBV28 combines with J gene TRBJ1-5; D is uncertain. The length of the CDR3 is 15 residues. V dropped 5 bases and J dropped 0 bases, with 11 bases sitting between them. Germline CDR1 reads MDHEN; CDR2 reads SYDVKM. The CDR3 here is CASSPVFNSNQPQHF. In DNA, the CDR3 is TGTGCCAGCAGTCCCGTATTTAATAGCAATCAGCCCCAGCATTTT.

The J gene is TRBJ2-7, the V gene TRBV20-1; D ambiguous. The CDR3 contains 14 residues. Trimming shortened V by 0 bases and J by 5 bases, and 14 bases separated the two germline ends. The germline gives CDR1 DFQATT, CDR2 SNEGSKA (reference sequence). The chain's CDR3 is CSARDLAGVHEQYF. DNA of the CDR3: TGCAGTGCTAGAGATCTGGCTGGCGTGCACGAGCAGTACTTC.

The sample holds many counts of this clonotype. The chain links TRBV4-1 to TRBJ1-6; D call uncertain. The CDR3 runs 16 residues. Germline loops: CDR1 MGHRA, CDR2 YSYEKL. V lost 0 bases, J lost 4 bases, and 10 bases lay in between. CDR3 in amino acids: CASSQDGRQYNSPLHF. The DNA of the CDR3 is TGCGCCAGCAGCCAAGACGGCCGGCAGTATAATTCACCCCTCCACTTT.

At least ten counts were recorded for this clonotype. V gene TRBV6-5 combines with J gene TRBJ1-1, with 10 bases identical to TRBD1. The CDR3 covers 13 residues. Germline V lookup: CDR1 MNHEY, CDR2 SVGAGI. Trimming removed 8 bases from V and 7 bases from J; junction bases left unmatched: 7. The CDR3 sequence is CASRRTGGYEAFF. In DNA form, the CDR3 reads TGTGCCAGCCGAAGGACAGGGGGTTATGAAGCTTTCTTT.

The genes are TRBV7-8 and TRBJ1-2; unclear D gene. Trimming took 5 bases from V and 4 from J, leaving 17 bases between them. Germline V gene sequence: CDR1 SGHVS, CDR2 FQNEAQ. CDR3 length: 15 residues. CDR3 protein: CASSPSGAPAYGYTF. As DNA, the CDR3 is TGTGCCAGCAGCCCTTCGGGAGCACCAGCCTATGGCTACACCTTC.

The chain links TRBV15 to TRBJ1-5, with a weak D call TRBD1 (5 bases). The CDR3 loop spans 14 amino acids. Germline CDR1 is LNHNV and CDR2 is YYDKDF (reference sequence). The ends were cut back, 0 bases at V and 3 bases at J, with 6 bases in the middle. CDR3 nucleotide sequence: TGTGCCACCAGCAGAGATGGGGCCAATCAGCCCCAGCATTTT. Translating gives CATSRDGANQPQHF. Full variable domain (rest looked up from reference TRBV15 and TRBJ1-5): DAMVIQNPRYQVTQFGKPVTLSCSQTLNHNVMYWYQQKSSQAPKLLFHYYDKDFNNEADTPDNFQSRRPNTSFCFLDIRSPGLGDTAMYLCATSRDGANQPQHFGDGTRLSIL.

This clonotype was seen many times. The V call is TRBV18, the J call TRBJ1-1; perhaps TRBD1 as D (5 bases). This CDR3 comprises 17 residues. V was pared by 2 bases and J by 6 bases, with 22 bases between. Germline loops: CDR1 KGHSH, CDR2 LQKENI. CDR3 sequence: CASSPDRKVWSGAEAFF. The CDR3 nucleotides are TGTGCCAGCTCACCAGACAGAAAGGTATGGAGTGGGGCTGAAGCTTTCTTT.

This clonotype was seen many times. The rearrangement uses TRBV20-1 and TRBJ2-7; maybe TRBD2 (5 bases). In germline, CDR1 is DFQATT, CDR2 SNEGSKA (reference sequence). This CDR3 is built from 12 residues. Trimming left V 3 bases short and J 6 bases short, with 12 bases between. The chain's CDR3 is CSASPLGSEQYF. In nucleotides, the CDR3 is TGCAGTGCTAGCCCACTAGGGTCCGAGCAGTACTTC.

The rearrangement joins TRBV7-2 to TRBJ2-7; 8 nucleotides match TRBD1. The CDR3 covers 15 residues. Trimming at V came to 4 bases and at J to 4 bases, leaving 9 bases not matched to a gene. CDR1 is SGHTA and CDR2 is FQGNSA in the germline V gene. The CDR3 spells CASSSGPGQVYEQYF. CDR3 nucleotides: TGTGCCAGCAGCTCGGGACCGGGACAGGTTTACGAGCAGTACTTC.

In this sample, this clonotype turned up many times. The rearrangement joins TRBV7-9 to TRBJ2-7; D assignment may be TRBD1 or TRBD2 (5 bases each). Trimming took off 5 bases at V and 7 bases at J, with 24 bases between the two ends. The CDR3 is made up of 16 amino acids. CDR1 is SEHNR and CDR2 is FQNEAQ in the germline V gene (reference sequence). CDR3 protein: CASSPAPYPGAVEQYF. In nucleotides, the CDR3 is TGTGCCAGCAGCCCCGCACCCTACCCCGGGGCAGTAGAGCAGTACTTC.

The sample holds many counts of this clonotype. The chain links TRBV19 to TRBJ1-1, with unresolved D. The germline CDR1 and CDR2 sequences are LNHDA and SQIVND (reference sequence). This CDR3 spans 12 amino acids. The V end lost 8 bases, the J end lost 2 bases, and 9 bases lay between the germline ends. CDR3 nucleotide sequence: TGTGCCAGTTATAAGATAAACACTGAAGCTTTCTTT. The encoded protein is CASYKINTEAFF.

For the CDR3, the DNA is TGTGCCAGCAGCCGTAGCGGGAGGGCCGACACCGGGGAGCTGTTTTTT. Translation: CASSRSGRADTGELFF. The chain has TRBV4-2 and TRBJ2-2; 11 bases map to TRBD2. In germline, CDR1 is LGHNA, CDR2 YNFKEQ. Trimming took 4 bases from V and 3 from J; bases not matched to a gene: 4. The CDR3 consists of 16 residues.

This clonotype was recorded only once. The rearrangement links TRBV5-1 to TRBJ1-2; the D is unclear. Trimming cost V 8 bases and J 3 bases, with 8 bases left between them. CDR3 size: 11 residues. The germline CDR1 and CDR2 sequences are SGHRS and YFSETQ. The CDR3 sequence: CARVRDYGYTF. In nucleotides, the CDR3 is TGCGCCAGAGTACGGGACTATGGCTACACCTTC.

This clonotype was found many times. This sequence joins TRBV7-2 and TRBJ2-7; 7 positions match TRBD2. Unmatched junction bases numbered 10, after V lost 2 bases and J lost 6 bases. CDR3 length equals 15 residues. Germline V lookup: CDR1 SGHTA, CDR2 FQGNSA. The CDR3 loop is CASSLFAGESPEQYF. For the CDR3, the DNA is TGTGCCAGCAGCTTATTCGCGGGAGAGTCACCCGAGCAGTACTTC.

The chain recombines TRBV11-3 with TRBJ1-6; D gene unclear. Germline V gene lookup returns CDR1 SGHNT and CDR2 YENEEA. This CDR3 has 15 residues. V lost 2 bases and J 10 bases, leaving 15 bases between the germline ends. The CDR3 here is CASSLLGRGGSPLHF. As DNA, the CDR3 is TGTGCCAGCAGCTTACTCGGGCGTGGTGGCTCACCCCTCCACTTT. Filled out from reference TRBV11-3 and TRBJ1-6, the complete variable domain reads EAGVVQSPRYKIIEKKQPVAFWCNPISGHNTLYWYLQNLGQGPELLIRYENEEAVDDSQLPKDRFSAERLKGVDSTLKIQPAELGDSAVYLCASSLLGRGGSPLHFGNGTRLTVT.

The chain combines TRBV28 with TRBJ2-7, with 8 bases lining up with TRBD2. With V trimmed by 6 bases and J by 5 bases, 6 bases remained unmatched. CDR1 is MDHEN and CDR2 is SYDVKM in the germline V gene. CDR3 length equals 13 residues. CDR3 bases: TGTGCCAGCAGCCGTAGCGGGAAGGACGAGCAGTACTTC. Its protein product is CASSRSGKDEQYF.

This clonotype has ten or more counts. The V gene is TRBV20-1, the J gene TRBJ1-2, with a tentative D call TRBD1 (5 bases). Trimming left V 1 base short and J 8 bases short, with 14 bases between. The CDR3 is made up of 13 amino acids. Germline CDR1 reads DFQATT; CDR2 reads SNEGSKA (reference sequence). The CDR3 nucleotides are TGCAGTGCTAGAGCCCCCAGGGTGGAGGGCTACACCTTC. This sequence encodes CSARAPRVEGYTF.

V and J are TRBV6-2 or TRBV6-3 and TRBJ1-1; D is undetermined. Germline loops: CDR1 MNHEY, CDR2 SVGEGT. The CDR3 is made up of 16 amino acids. The ends were cut back, 5 bases at V and 0 bases at J, with 16 bases in the middle. DNA for the CDR3: TGTGCCAGCAGTCTCGCCTTGACGGGGATGAACACTGAAGCTTTCTTT. As protein: CASSLALTGMNTEAFF.

Here the CDR3 DNA reads TGCGCCAGCTTATTCCGGGACCTCGGGGAGCTGTTTTTT. This sequence encodes CASLFRDLGELFF. The rearrangement joins TRBV10-2 to TRBJ2-2; D may correspond to TRBD1 or TRBD2 (5 bases each). CDR1 is WSHSY and CDR2 is SAAADI in the germline V gene. This CDR3 has 13 amino acids. The V gene lost 8 bases and the J gene lost 7 bases, with 14 bases spanning the gap.

This clonotype showed up many times. The chain is built from TRBV2 and TRBJ2-5, with D unclear. Germline V gene data show CDR1 as SNHLY and CDR2 as FYNNEI. The V and J ends lost 2 bases and 2 bases respectively, with 3 bases between them. The CDR3 loop spans 12 amino acids. The CDR3 DNA follows: TGTGCCAGCAGTGAACAGCAAGAGACCCAGTACTTC. It is translated as CASSEQQETQYF. Based on the CDR3 plus reference TRBV2 and TRBJ2-5, the full variable domain is EPEVTQTPSHQVTQMGQEVILRCVPISNHLYFYWYRQILGQKVEFLVSFYNNEISEKSEIFDDQFSVERPDGSNFTLKIRSTKLEDSAMYFCASSEQQETQYFGPGTRLLVL.

This clonotype showed up many times. The CDR3 nucleotides read TGTGCCTGGAGTGGACAGTTTCACACTGAAGCTTTCTTT. The encoded protein is CAWSGQFHTEAFF. The chain combines TRBV30 with TRBJ1-1, with TRBD1 as a possible D gene (5 bases). Trimming removed 1 base from V and 3 bases from J, with 9 bases in between. This CDR3 region has 13 residues. The germline gives CDR1 GTSNPN, CDR2 SVGIG (reference sequence).

DNA of the CDR3: TGTGCCAGCAGCCGCCGGTATACTAGCGCAGGGGATAAAGAGACCCAGTACTTC. It encodes CASSRRYTSAGDKETQYF. The J gene is TRBJ2-5, the V gene TRBV12-3 or TRBV12-4; D might be TRBD2 (7 bases). The CDR3 sequence is 18 residues long. Deletions cut 6 bases from V and 3 bases from J, with 26 bases between.

This clonotype was detected ten times or more. V usage is TRBV12-3 or TRBV12-4 and J usage is TRBJ2-7; 7 nucleotides match TRBD1. J lost 5 bases, V lost 3 bases, and 10 bases had no gene match. The CDR3 runs to 15 residues. The CDR3 is CASSFLMGQFDEQYF. The CDR3 DNA reads TGTGCCAGCAGTTTTTTAATGGGACAGTTCGACGAGCAGTACTTC.

CDR3 in DNA: TGTGCCAGCACCTCCCTGAACACTGAAGCTTTCTTT. Translation gives CASTSLNTEAFF. The rearrangement uses TRBV28 and TRBJ1-1; D not resolved. With 7 bases removed from V and 0 bases from J, the gap between germline ends came to 6 bases. The CDR3 runs to 12 residues. Germline CDR1 reads MDHEN; CDR2 reads SYDVKM.

V is TRBV7-8 and J is TRBJ2-5; a possible D gene is TRBD1 (6 bases). This CDR3 contains 14 residues. Germline CDR1 SGHVS, CDR2 FQNEAQ. V was clipped by 4 bases and J by 3 bases, with 12 bases between them. The CDR3 coding sequence is TGTGCCAGCAGCTCCAGGGGTGTTGAAGAGACCCAGTACTTC. Translation gives CASSSRGVEETQYF.